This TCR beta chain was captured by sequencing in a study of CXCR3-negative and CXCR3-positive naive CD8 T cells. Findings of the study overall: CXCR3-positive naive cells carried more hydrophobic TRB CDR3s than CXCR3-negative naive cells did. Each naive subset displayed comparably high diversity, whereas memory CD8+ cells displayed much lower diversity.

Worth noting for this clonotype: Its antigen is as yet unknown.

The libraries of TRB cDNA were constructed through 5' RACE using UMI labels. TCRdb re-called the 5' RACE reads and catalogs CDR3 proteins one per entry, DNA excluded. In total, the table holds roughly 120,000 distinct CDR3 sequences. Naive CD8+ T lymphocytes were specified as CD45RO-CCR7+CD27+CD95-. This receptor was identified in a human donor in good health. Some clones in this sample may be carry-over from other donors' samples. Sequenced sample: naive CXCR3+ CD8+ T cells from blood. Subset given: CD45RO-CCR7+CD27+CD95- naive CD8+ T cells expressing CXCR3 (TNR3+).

CDR3 residues: CASSPPEGAYEQYF. This rearrangement joins TRBV7-9 to TRBJ2-7; TCRdb gives TRBD1 as the D gene, but with no DNA this cannot be confirmed. The V gene's germline CDR1 is SEHNR and CDR2 FQNEAQ (reference sequence). This CDR3 has 14 residues. The whole variable domain, remainder taken from reference TRBV7-9 and TRBJ2-7, is DTGVSQNPRHKITKRGQNVTFRCDPISEHNRLYWYRQTLGQGPEFLTYFQNEAQLEKSRLLSDRFSAERPKGSFSTLEIQRTEQGDSAMYLCASSPPEGAYEQYFGPGTRLTVT.